What follows is one T cell receptor (beta chain) and its context. The antigen is undetermined. Peripheral blood, together with lesional scalp punch biopsies, was collected from alopecia areata patients. The data originate from a study of CD8+ T cells in alopecia areata. Study outcomes and limitations: Resident alphabeta T-cell populations of normal skin are likewise subject to sequencing in scalp samples. In patients, TCRs were shared less clearly than in mice, and HLA may possibly be involved.

cDNA serving as the sequencing template came from extracted, reverse transcribed RNA. Some clones are missing from TCRdb's copy, which holds only in-frame ones; the method was immunoSEQ multiplex PCR. The sample lists about 250,000 clones, about two thirds occurring once. The junction had 14 bases not matched to a gene; V was cut back by 1 base and J by 8 bases. Germline-derived CDR1 and CDR2 are GTSNPN and SVGIG (reference sequence). The CDR3 runs to 16 residues. Sequencing used CD4+ T cells sorted from blood, obtained at week 0. The receptor's source is a human donor with alopecia areata. V gene TRBV30 combines with J gene TRBJ1-2, with TRBD1 matching 9 bases. CDR3 nucleotide sequence: TGTGCCTGGAGTGCGATCCCGGGACAGGGTATAGGGGGCTACACCTTC. It specifies CAWSAIPGQGIGGYTF. Looking up the rest from reference TRBV30 and TRBJ1-2 gives the full variable domain: SQTIHQWPATLVQPVGSPLSLECTVEGTSNPNLYWYRQAAGRGLQLLFYSVGIGQISSEVPQNLSASRPQDRQFILSSKKLLLSDSGFYLCAWSAIPGQGIGGYTFGSGTRLTVV.